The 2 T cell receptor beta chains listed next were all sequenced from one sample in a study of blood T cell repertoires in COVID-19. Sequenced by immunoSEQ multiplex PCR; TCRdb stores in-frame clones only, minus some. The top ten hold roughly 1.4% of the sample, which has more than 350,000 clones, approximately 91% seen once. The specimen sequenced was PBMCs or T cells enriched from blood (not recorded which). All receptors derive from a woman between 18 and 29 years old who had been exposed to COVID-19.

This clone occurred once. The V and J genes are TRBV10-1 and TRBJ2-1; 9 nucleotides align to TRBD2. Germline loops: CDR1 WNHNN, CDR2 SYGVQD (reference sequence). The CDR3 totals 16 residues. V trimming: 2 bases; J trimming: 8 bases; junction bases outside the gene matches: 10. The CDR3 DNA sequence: TGCGCCAGCAGTGAGCCACGGGTAGCGGGAGTGGATGAGCAGTTCTTC. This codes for CASSEPRVAGVDEQFF.

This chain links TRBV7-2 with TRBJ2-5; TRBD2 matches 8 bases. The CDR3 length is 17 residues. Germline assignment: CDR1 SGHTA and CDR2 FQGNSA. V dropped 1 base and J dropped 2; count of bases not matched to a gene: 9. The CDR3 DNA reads TGTGCCAGCAGCTTAGGGGGAGCGGGAGTATTACAAGAGACCCAGTACTTC. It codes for CASSLGGAGVLQETQYF.